This entry is about one TCR beta chain. The sample comes from a study of blood T cell repertoires in COVID-19. Trimming removed 3 bases from V and 0 bases from J, with 19 bases in between. Germline CDR1 is GTSNPN and CDR2 is SVGIG (reference sequence). The length of the CDR3 is 17 residues. Authors' analysis steps: Nucleated cell number was recorded as an estimate derived from reference gene primer amplification. Measured with immunoSEQ multiplex PCR; TCRdb has only the in-frame clones, and not every one. Clone size and the V and J calls come from that table; the DNA yielded D and trimming. The sample has roughly 75,000 clones; 81% are singletons.

The source is a woman between 70 and 85 years old with acute or convalescent COVID-19. This chain connects TRBV30 to TRBJ2-3; tentative D call: TRBD2 (6 bases). Sequencing was performed on peripheral blood. This CDR3 is CAWSLGGSGLSTDTQYF. The CDR3 nucleotides read TGTGCCTGGAGCCTCGGAGGGTCGGGGCTTAGCACAGATACGCAGTATTTT.